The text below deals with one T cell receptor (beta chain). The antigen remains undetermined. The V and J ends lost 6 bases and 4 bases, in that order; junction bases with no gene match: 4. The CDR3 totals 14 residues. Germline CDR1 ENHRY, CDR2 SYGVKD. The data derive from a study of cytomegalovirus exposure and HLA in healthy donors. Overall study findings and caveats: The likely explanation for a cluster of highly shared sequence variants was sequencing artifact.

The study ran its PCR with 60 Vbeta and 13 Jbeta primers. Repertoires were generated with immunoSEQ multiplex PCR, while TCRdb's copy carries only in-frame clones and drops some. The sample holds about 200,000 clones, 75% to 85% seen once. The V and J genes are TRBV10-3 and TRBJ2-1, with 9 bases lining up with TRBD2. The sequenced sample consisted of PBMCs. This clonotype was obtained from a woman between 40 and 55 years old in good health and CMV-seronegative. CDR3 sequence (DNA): TGTGCCATCAGCGGGACTAGCTTTTACAATGAGCAGTTCTTC. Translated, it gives CAISGTSFYNEQFF.